The 22 T cell receptor beta chains below were found in one sample sequenced in a study of blood T cell repertoires in COVID-19. Clones were read by immunoSEQ multiplex PCR, and TCRdb kept only the in-frame ones, dropping some. This table has some 170,000 clones, approximately 89% appearing once. Sequenced sample: PBMCs or T cells enriched from blood (not recorded which). The receptors shown here come from a man in his forties who had recovered from COVID-19.

The genes are TRBV5-6 and TRBJ1-5; D unclear. From germline, CDR1 is SGHDT and CDR2 YYEEEE. The CDR3 has 13 residues. V lost 6 bases and J 6 bases, leaving 13 bases between the germline ends. CDR3 loop: CASTIGASQPQHF. CDR3 coding DNA: TGTGCCAGCACCATCGGAGCCTCTCAGCCCCAGCATTTT. The complete variable domain, with remaining parts taken from reference TRBV5-6 and TRBJ1-5, reads DAGVTQSPTHLIKTRGQQVTLRCSPKSGHDTVSWYQQALGQGPQFIFQYYEEEERQRGNFPDRFSGHQFPNYSSELNVNALLLGDSALYLCASTIGASQPQHFGDGTRLSIL.

The genes are TRBV30 and TRBJ2-1; weak D call: TRBD2 (6 bases). The germline V gene encodes CDR1 GTSNPN and CDR2 SVGIG (reference sequence). V dropped 1 base and J dropped 7 bases, with 11 bases sitting between them. The CDR3 contains 13 residues. In DNA form, the CDR3 reads TGTGCCTGGAGTGGTGGGGGGATTAATGAGCAGTTCTTC. The encoded protein is CAWSGGGINEQFF.

The chain has TRBV14 and TRBJ2-1, with unresolved D. Trimming removed 1 base at V and 2 bases at J, with 9 bases between. This CDR3 contains 15 residues. Germline V gene sequence: CDR1 SGHDN, CDR2 FVKESK. As DNA, the CDR3 is TGTGCCAGCAGCCAAGGGTTGACAACCTACAATGAGCAGTTCTTC. It encodes CASSQGLTTYNEQFF. Full variable domain (rest looked up from reference TRBV14 and TRBJ2-1): EAGVTQFPSHSVIEKGQTVTLRCDPISGHDNLYWYRRVMGKEIKFLLHFVKESKQDESGMPNNRFLAERTGGTYSTLKVQPAELEDSGVYFCASSQGLTTYNEQFFGPGTRLTVL.

The rearrangement uses TRBV4-1 and TRBJ2-7; tentatively, D is TRBD2 (7 bases). Per germline, CDR1 MGHRA and CDR2 YSYEKL. V was cut by 4 bases and J by 6 bases, with 19 bases left in between. This CDR3 is 15 amino acids long. The CDR3 nucleotides are TGCGCCAGCAGCCTAAGCCTAGGGGGGGCTTTCGAGCAGTACTTC. Translation: CASSLSLGGAFEQYF.

The chain is built from TRBV7-9 and TRBJ2-5; 7 nucleotides line up with TRBD1. The length of the CDR3 is 16 residues. Germline V gene data show CDR1 as SEHNR and CDR2 as FQNEAQ (reference sequence). The junction had 15 bases not matched to a gene; V was cut back by 5 bases and J by 6 bases. CDR3 coding DNA: TGTGCCAGCAGCCAATACCAAGGGGGCGCTTTTAAGACCCAGTACTTC. Translation gives CASSQYQGGAFKTQYF.

This chain links TRBV3-1 (or the pseudogene TRBV3-2) with TRBJ1-3; D is unclear. Germline V gene sequence: CDR1 LGHDT, CDR2 YNNKEL (reference sequence). The CDR3 is made up of 14 amino acids. Trimming took 4 bases from V and 4 from J, leaving 11 bases between them. The CDR3 DNA follows: TGTGCCAGCAGCCCGCAGGTTGACGGAAACACCATATATTTT. Encoded protein: CASSPQVDGNTIYF.

This sequence joins TRBV27 and TRBJ2-3, with D unresolved. V was trimmed by 0 bases and J by 2 bases, leaving 9 bases between them. Germline CDR1 MNHEY, CDR2 SMNVEV (reference sequence). The CDR3 extends over 15 amino acids. CDR3 region: CASSLSEVFTDTQYF. CDR3 in DNA: TGTGCCAGCAGTTTATCCGAGGTCTTCACAGATACGCAGTATTTT.

V is TRBV9 and J is TRBJ1-2; D not resolved. V lost 2 bases and J lost 7, with 18 bases in between. The CDR3 loop spans 15 amino acids. CDR1 is SGDLS, CDR2 YYNGEE, per germline. The CDR3 sequence: CASSVLLGEIGGYTF. In DNA, the CDR3 is TGTGCCAGCAGCGTTTTACTAGGAGAGATCGGTGGCTACACCTTC.

A single count supports this clone. V usage is TRBV27 and J usage is TRBJ1-4, with a tentative D call TRBD1 (5 bases). Germline CDR1 MNHEY, CDR2 SMNVEV (reference sequence). The CDR3 length is 15 residues. The ends were cut back, 6 bases at V and 6 bases at J, with 17 bases in the middle. For the CDR3, the DNA is TGTGCCAGCAGCTCCACAGGTAGCCCTCATGAAAAACTGTTTTTT. Its protein product is CASSSTGSPHEKLFF. The entire variable domain, with the rest obtained from reference TRBV27 and TRBJ1-4, is as follows: EAQVTQNPRYLITVTGKKLTVTCSQNMNHEYMSWYRQDPGLGLRQIYYSMNVEVTDKGDVPEGYKVSRKEKRNFPLILESPSPNQTSLYFCASSSTGSPHEKLFFGSGTQLSVL.

This sequence joins TRBV29-1 and TRBJ2-2; maybe TRBD1 (6 bases). V dropped 7 bases and J dropped 0 bases, with 9 bases sitting between them. The CDR3 contains 13 residues. Germline V CDR1 and CDR2: SQVTM, ANQGSEA. CDR3 sequence (DNA): TGCAGCGGGGACACTGCGAACACCGGGGAGCTGTTTTTT. It codes for CSGDTANTGELFF.

This clone was recorded only once. The V and J genes are TRBV3-1 (or the pseudogene TRBV3-2) and TRBJ1-1, with D uncertain. CDR1 is LGHDT and CDR2 is YNNKEL in the germline V gene (reference sequence). Trimming took 4 bases from V and 7 from J, leaving 13 bases between them. The CDR3 has 13 amino acids. CDR3 sequence reads: CASSRGGEVEAFF. DNA of the CDR3: TGTGCCAGCAGCCGAGGAGGAGAGGTTGAAGCTTTCTTT.

The chain employs TRBV12-5 and TRBJ1-2, with 7 nucleotides matching TRBD1. The V gene's germline CDR1 is LGHNT and CDR2 FRNRAP. J was trimmed by 4 bases and V by 3 bases; bases with no gene match: 5. CDR3 length equals 14 residues. The CDR3 loop reads CASGFGDSSYGYTF. For the CDR3, the DNA is TGTGCTAGTGGTTTCGGGGACAGTTCCTATGGCTACACCTTC.

This clone was found once. The rearrangement links TRBV7-3 to TRBJ1-1; D is perhaps TRBD1 (5 bases). Per germline, CDR1 SGHTA and CDR2 FQGTGA. V lost 5 bases, J lost 3 bases, and 13 bases lay in between. The CDR3 is 14 amino acids. The CDR3 region is CASSKQGMDTEAFF. The CDR3 DNA reads as TGTGCCAGCAGCAAGCAGGGTATGGACACTGAAGCTTTCTTT.

The V and J genes are TRBV7-3 and TRBJ1-6; 7 bases are shared with TRBD1. The germline V gene encodes CDR1 SGHTA and CDR2 FQGTGA. The CDR3 extends over 14 amino acids. J lost 10 bases, V lost 5 bases, and 8 bases had no gene match. The CDR3 nucleotides read TGTGCCAGCAGCCTCGGGACAGCGCGATCACCCCTCCACTTT. This sequence encodes CASSLGTARSPLHF.

This chain joins TRBV4-1 and TRBJ1-1; no reliable D call. The V end was cut by 2 bases, the J end by 8 bases, with 15 bases between. The CDR3 is 14 residues long. Germline values: CDR1 MGHRA, CDR2 YSYEKL. Here the CDR3 reads CASSQRTLTSEAFF. In DNA, the CDR3 is TGCGCCAGCAGCCAAAGGACTTTAACTAGCGAAGCTTTCTTT.

The chain is built from TRBV24-1 and TRBJ2-4; D is uncertain. V lost 3 bases and J lost 8, with 10 bases in between. Per the germline V gene, CDR1 is KGHDR and CDR2 is SFDVKD. CDR3 length equals 13 residues. In DNA form, the CDR3 reads TGTGCCACCAGTGATCCCAACTTAGACATTCAGTACTTC. Translation gives CATSDPNLDIQYF.

J is TRBJ2-7 and V is TRBV19; D perhaps matches TRBD1 (6 bases). From germline, CDR1 is LNHDA and CDR2 SQIVND (reference sequence). The V end lost 10 bases, the J end lost 3 bases, and 19 bases lay between the germline ends. This CDR3 has 14 amino acids. The chain's CDR3 is CATSPFPQGYEQYF. DNA for the CDR3: TGTGCCACCAGCCCCTTCCCACAGGGCTACGAGCAGTACTTC.

This chain links TRBV5-1 with TRBJ1-5, with D hard to call. The CDR3 totals 14 residues. Trimming took off 6 bases at V and 7 bases at J, with 17 bases between the two ends. Germline loops: CDR1 SGHRS, CDR2 YFSETQ. Here the CDR3 reads CASTPGPRQQPQHF. CDR3 bases: TGCGCCAGCACGCCGGGTCCTCGGCAGCAGCCCCAGCATTTT.

The rearrangement links TRBV5-1 to TRBJ1-3; no clear D gene. The V end was cut by 7 bases, the J end by 0 bases, with 8 bases between. Germline V CDR1 and CDR2: SGHRS, YFSETQ. This CDR3 comprises 13 residues. The CDR3 nucleotides are TGCGCCAGCGCGTCCTCCTCTGGAAACACCATATATTTT. Residues: CASASSSGNTIYF.

In this sample, this clone turned up a few times. This chain connects TRBV5-4 to TRBJ2-3; 8 bases are a match to TRBD2. The V segment lost 0 bases and the J segment 1 base; nucleotides outside the gene matches: 4. Germline V gene sequence: CDR1 SGHNT, CDR2 YYREEE (reference sequence). The CDR3 length is 16 residues. In nucleotides, the CDR3 is TGTGCCAGCAGCTTGGGGAGACTAGCGCGCACAGATACGCAGTATTTT. The encoded protein is CASSLGRLARTDTQYF.

V usage is TRBV25-1 and J usage is TRBJ1-1; tentative D call: TRBD1 (6 bases). V lost 1 base and J 1 base, leaving 7 bases between the germline ends. The CDR3 covers 14 residues. Germline V gene sequence: CDR1 MGHDK, CDR2 SYGVNS. CDR3 sequence reads: CASSEWGQNTEAFF. The CDR3 nucleotides are TGTGCCAGCAGTGAATGGGGACAGAACACTGAAGCTTTCTTT.

This chain links TRBV11-3 with TRBJ1-3; D may be TRBD1 (6 bases). This CDR3 comprises 15 residues. The V and J ends lost 1 base and 0 bases respectively, with 7 bases between them. CDR1 is SGHNT, CDR2 YENEEA, per germline. In DNA, the CDR3 is TGTGCCAGCAGCTTAGGGACAGACTCTGGAAACACCATATATTTT. Amino acid sequence: CASSLGTDSGNTIYF.